The rows below give T cell receptor beta chains drawn from one sample of a study of blood T cells in healthy people across ages. Via MiXCR, TCRdb re-called the 5' RACE reads, giving one row per CDR3 protein. The profile shows 1,300,000 or so distinct CDR3 sequences, 45% to 70% of them singletons. Sequencing was done on a sample of blood. Receptors originate from a man between 18 and 35 years old in good health. Both conserved end residues are part of each CDR3. Each record gives: V gene, J gene, clone size, D gene, CDR3 protein, CDR3 DNA. The D gene is left open where the match is weak. Only some rows state a clone size, as once, few, many or a class for expanded clones.

v_gene: TRBV10-2
j_gene: TRBJ2-3
abundance: NA
d_gene: TRBD2
CDR3aa: CASSGGLADVTDTQYF
CDR3nt: TGCGCCAGCAGTGGCGGACTAGCAGACGTCACAGATACGCAGTATTTT

v_gene: TRBV10-3
j_gene: TRBJ1-4
abundance: NA
d_gene: NA
CDR3aa: CASSDSGEKLFF
CDR3nt: TGTGCCTCTTCGGACAGTGGGGAAAAACTGTTTTTT

v_gene: TRBV6-2/TRBV6-3
j_gene: TRBJ2-7
abundance: few
d_gene: TRBD1
CDR3aa: CASSYFDRGPSYEQYF
CDR3nt: TGTGCCAGCAGTTACTTCGACAGGGGGCCCTCCTACGAGCAGTACTTC

v_gene: TRBV12-3/TRBV12-4
j_gene: TRBJ2-2
abundance: NA
d_gene: NA
CDR3aa: CASDVENTGELFF
CDR3nt: TGTGCCAGCGATGTTGAGAACACCGGGGAGCTGTTTTTT

v_gene: TRBV6-1
j_gene: TRBJ2-1
abundance: NA
d_gene: TRBD2
CDR3aa: CASSETSGGHNEQFF
CDR3nt: TGTGCCAGCAGTGAGACTAGCGGGGGACACAATGAGCAGTTCTTC

v_gene: TRBV20-1
j_gene: TRBJ2-7
abundance: few
d_gene: NA
CDR3aa: CSARWGQGLSYEQYF
CDR3nt: TGCAGTGCTAGATGGGGCCAGGGCTTGTCCTACGAGCAGTACTTC

v_gene: TRBV29-1
j_gene: TRBJ2-7
abundance: few
d_gene: TRBD2
CDR3aa: CSVGSGTSYEQYF
CDR3nt: TGCAGCGTCGGCAGCGGGACCTCCTACGAGCAGTACTTC

v_gene: TRBV20-1
j_gene: TRBJ2-4
abundance: once
d_gene: TRBD2
CDR3aa: CSAQRGLADVLAKNIQYF
CDR3nt: TGCAGTGCCCAGCGGGGACTAGCGGACGTCTTAGCCAAAAACATTCAGTACTTC

v_gene: TRBV19
j_gene: TRBJ2-1
abundance: NA
d_gene: NA
CDR3aa: CASSIGASDYNEQFF
CDR3nt: TGTGCCAGTAGTATCGGGGCTAGCGACTACAATGAGCAGTTCTTC

v_gene: TRBV6-2/TRBV6-3
j_gene: TRBJ1-6
abundance: NA
d_gene: NA
CDR3aa: CASKGSGKPLHF
CDR3nt: TGTGCCAGCAAGGGTTCAGGGAAACCCCTCCACTTT

v_gene: TRBV6-1
j_gene: TRBJ1-1
abundance: few
d_gene: NA
CDR3aa: CASSEARNTEAFF
CDR3nt: TGTGCCAGCAGTGAGGCTAGGAACACTGAAGCTTTCTTT

v_gene: TRBV3-1
j_gene: TRBJ2-5
abundance: few
d_gene: NA
CDR3aa: CASSQVGEYQETQYF
CDR3nt: TGTGCCAGCAGCCAAGTAGGGGAGTACCAAGAGACCCAGTACTTC

v_gene: TRBV29-1
j_gene: TRBJ2-6
abundance: few
d_gene: NA
CDR3aa: CSVEEFRVAGANVLTF
CDR3nt: TGCAGCGTTGAAGAATTCAGGGTGGCAGGGGCCAACGTCCTGACTTTC

v_gene: TRBV25-1
j_gene: TRBJ2-5
abundance: many
d_gene: TRBD1
CDR3aa: CASGQGRQETQYF
CDR3nt: TGTGCCAGCGGACAGGGGAGGCAAGAGACCCAGTACTTC

v_gene: TRBV9
j_gene: TRBJ2-1
abundance: NA
d_gene: NA
CDR3aa: CASSVGASSSYNEQFF
CDR3nt: TGTGCCAGCAGCGTAGGGGCATCGAGCTCCTACAATGAGCAGTTCTTC

v_gene: TRBV20-1
j_gene: TRBJ2-3
abundance: NA
d_gene: NA
CDR3aa: CSARPQGPDTQYF
CDR3nt: TGCAGTGCTAGGCCCCAAGGGCCAGATACGCAGTATTTT

v_gene: TRBV3-1
j_gene: TRBJ2-6
abundance: NA
d_gene: NA
CDR3aa: CASNTASGANVLTF
CDR3nt: TGTGCCAGCAATACAGCCTCTGGGGCCAACGTCCTGACTTTC

v_gene: TRBV4-1
j_gene: TRBJ2-3
abundance: NA
d_gene: NA
CDR3aa: CASSQSIGNTQYF
CDR3nt: TGCGCCAGCAGCCAGTCAATTGGGAATACGCAGTATTTT

v_gene: TRBV4-1
j_gene: TRBJ1-5
abundance: NA
d_gene: NA
CDR3aa: CASSQGWAGEILQPQHF
CDR3nt: TGCGCCAGCAGCCAAGGGTGGGCGGGGGAGATACTTCAGCCCCAGCATTTT

v_gene: TRBV7-9
j_gene: TRBJ2-4
abundance: NA
d_gene: TRBD1
CDR3aa: CASSPGQGIAKNIQYF
CDR3nt: TGTGCCAGCAGCCCGGGACAGGGGATAGCCAAAAACATTCAGTACTTT

v_gene: TRBV7-9
j_gene: TRBJ2-1
abundance: few
d_gene: TRBD2
CDR3aa: CASSWAAGANEQFF
CDR3nt: TGTGCCAGCAGCTGGGCAGCGGGAGCTAATGAGCAGTTCTTC

v_gene: TRBV28
j_gene: TRBJ1-2
abundance: NA
d_gene: NA
CDR3aa: CASSPTGTYYGYTF
CDR3nt: TGTGCCAGCAGTCCCACCGGGACATACTATGGCTACACCTTC

v_gene: TRBV9
j_gene: TRBJ1-3
abundance: NA
d_gene: NA
CDR3aa: CASSGSVSLGNTIYF
CDR3nt: TGTGCCAGCAGCGGGTCGGTGAGCCTCGGGAACACCATATATTTT

v_gene: TRBV20-1
j_gene: TRBJ1-2
abundance: NA
d_gene: NA
CDR3aa: CSASRGVISGGYTF
CDR3nt: TGCAGTGCTTCGAGGGGGGTTATCTCGGGAGGCTACACCTTC

v_gene: TRBV27
j_gene: TRBJ1-5
abundance: NA
d_gene: NA
CDR3aa: CASSQTLSNQPQHF
CDR3nt: TGTGCCAGCAGTCAAACACTTAGCAATCAGCCCCAGCATTTT

v_gene: TRBV20-1
j_gene: TRBJ2-4
abundance: NA
d_gene: NA
CDR3aa: CSARLNIQYF
CDR3nt: TGCAGTGCTAGACTAAACATTCAGTACTTC

v_gene: TRBV7-2
j_gene: TRBJ2-1
abundance: NA
d_gene: TRBD2
CDR3aa: CASSWGLAAVGEQFF
CDR3nt: TGTGCCAGCAGCTGGGGACTAGCGGCCGTCGGTGAGCAGTTCTTC

v_gene: TRBV30
j_gene: TRBJ1-1
abundance: NA
d_gene: NA
CDR3aa: CAWSYRTVNTEAFF
CDR3nt: TGTGCCTGGAGTTACAGGACAGTGAACACTGAAGCTTTCTTT

v_gene: TRBV28
j_gene: TRBJ1-1
abundance: few
d_gene: NA
CDR3aa: CASSYRRGDTEAFF
CDR3nt: TGTGCCAGCAGTTATCGTAGGGGGGACACTGAAGCTTTCTTT

v_gene: TRBV5-1
j_gene: TRBJ2-1
abundance: NA
d_gene: TRBD1
CDR3aa: CASSQTGLKDNEQFF
CDR3nt: TGCGCCAGCAGCCAGACAGGGCTTAAAGACAATGAGCAGTTCTTC

v_gene: TRBV6-5
j_gene: TRBJ2-7
abundance: NA
d_gene: TRBD2
CDR3aa: CASSNGLAGVIYYEQYF
CDR3nt: TGTGCCAGCAGTAACGGACTAGCGGGAGTTATCTACTACGAGCAGTACTTC

v_gene: TRBV12-3/TRBV12-4
j_gene: TRBJ1-2
abundance: few
d_gene: NA
CDR3aa: CASSPSHLSFYGYTF
CDR3nt: TGTGCCAGCAGCCCTTCCCACTTAAGCTTTTATGGCTACACCTTC

v_gene: TRBV27
j_gene: TRBJ1-5
abundance: NA
d_gene: TRBD1
CDR3aa: CASSRILVTGYNQPQHF
CDR3nt: TGTGCCAGCAGCAGGATCTTAGTGACAGGGTACAATCAGCCCCAGCATTTT